Listed below are T cell receptor beta chains from one sample, sequenced in a study of read filtering for tumor transcriptome and immune sequencing. Each CDR3 protein gets one entry after TCRdb re-called the reads with MiXCR. The sample lists about 46,000 distinct CDR3 sequences; 20% were seen once. Source material: a population of CD138-negative cells sorted from bone marrow. The origin of the receptors is a donor at least 40 years old with multiple myeloma. The CDR3 runs from the conserved cysteine through the conserved F or W. A D gene is named only where the DNA matches it firmly. Clone size, where shown, is once, few, many, or a class for clones that have expanded.

>NA|TRBJ2-7|many|TRBV28
CASRLSGEQYF
TGTGCCAGCAGACTGAGTGGTGAGCAGTACTTC
>TRBD1|TRBJ1-3|NA|TRBV5-1
CASSLTGGDGNTIYF
TGCGCCAGCAGCCTGACAGGGGGCGATGGAAACACCATATATTTT
>NA|TRBJ2-2|many|TRBV5-1
CASSFQGANTGELFF
TGCGCCAGCAGCTTTCAGGGCGCGAACACCGGGGAGCTGTTTTTT
>TRBD1|TRBJ2-2|few|TRBV24-1
CATSSPQGALKYDTGELFF
TGTGCCACCAGTTCACCTCAGGGGGCCCTCAAATACGACACCGGGGAGCTGTTTTTT
>TRBD1|TRBJ2-4|many|TRBV6-5
CASSRDRGNIQYF
TGTGCCAGCAGCCGGGACAGGGGAAACATTCAGTACTTC
>NA|TRBJ1-1|many|TRBV29-1
CSALTGTTEAFF
TGCAGCGCATTAACAGGTACCACTGAAGCTTTCTTT
>TRBD2|TRBJ2-1|many|TRBV5-4
CASSQAGVAYNEQFF
TGTGCCAGCAGCCAAGCGGGAGTGGCCTACAATGAGCAGTTCTTC
>NA|TRBJ1-4|many|TRBV29-1
CSVEAQGEKLFF
TGCAGCGTTGAAGCGCAGGGTGAAAAACTGTTTTTT
>NA|TRBJ2-1|many|TRBV5-4
CASSSRGGSYNEQFF
TGTGCCAGCAGCTCCAGGGGGGGCTCCTACAATGAGCAGTTCTTC
>NA|TRBJ2-3|many|TRBV5-1
CASSPRQAGTDTQYF
TGCGCCAGCAGCCCAAGACAGGCCGGCACAGATACGCAGTATTTT
>TRBD2|TRBJ2-7|few|TRBV20-1
CSASKLAETYEQYF
TGCAGTGCTAGCAAACTAGCGGAAACCTACGAGCAGTACTTC
>NA|TRBJ1-5|many|TRBV6-2/TRBV6-3
CASSPTGGRRYNQPQHF
TGTGCCAGCAGTCCTACCGGGGGGCGGCGATACAATCAGCCCCAGCATTTT
>TRBD1|TRBJ2-2|many|TRBV28
CASSLLWRTGNTGELFF
TGTGCCAGCAGTTTACTATGGAGGACAGGAAACACCGGGGAGCTGTTTTTT
>TRBD2|TRBJ2-1|many|TRBV5-4
CASSSGRQNEQFF
TGTGCCAGCAGCTCCGGGAGGCAGAATGAGCAGTTCTTC
>NA|TRBJ2-1|many|TRBV5-4
CASSLGQTSSYNEQFF
TGTGCCAGCAGCTTGGGACAGACAAGCTCCTACAATGAGCAGTTCTTC
>NA|TRBJ2-5|many|TRBV20-1
CSARLGGGQETQYF
TGCAGTGCTCGTCTGGGAGGCGGTCAAGAGACCCAGTACTTC
>NA|TRBJ2-3|many|TRBV10-2
CASSGQQADTQYF
TGCGCCAGCAGTGGACAGCAAGCAGATACGCAGTATTTT
>NA|TRBJ1-1|many|TRBV28
CASSFLQIMNTEAFF
TGTGCCAGCAGTTTTTTGCAGATAATGAACACTGAAGCTTTCTTT
>NA|TRBJ2-7|NA|TRBV7-3
CASRLGPSYEQYF
TGTGCCAGCAGACTGGGACCTTCCTACGAGCAGTACTTC
>TRBD2|TRBJ2-1|many|TRBV29-1
CSVALAGVPYNEQFF
TGCAGCGTAGCTCTAGCGGGAGTCCCCTACAATGAGCAGTTCTTC
>NA|TRBJ2-7|many|TRBV27
CASSLIPYEQYF
TGTGCCAGCAGTTTAATCCCCTACGAGCAGTACTTC
>NA|TRBJ2-5|many|TRBV3-1
CASSHGRQETQYF
TGTGCCAGCAGCCATGGCAGGCAAGAGACCCAGTACTTC
>NA|TRBJ2-7|few|TRBV30
CAWDRSYEQYF
TGTGCCTGGGACAGGTCCTACGAGCAGTACTTC
>NA|TRBJ2-1|medium-sized|TRBV5-5
CASSLLRVNEQFF
TGTGCCAGCAGCTTGTTACGAGTCAATGAGCAGTTCTTC
>TRBD2|TRBJ2-3|many|TRBV9
CASSRLAGAYTDTQYF
TGTGCCAGCAGCCGACTAGCGGGAGCATACACAGATACGCAGTATTTT
>TRBD1|TRBJ2-7|many|TRBV20-1
CSARDRDRGWNEQYF
TGCAGTGCTAGAGATCGGGACAGGGGATGGAACGAGCAGTACTTC
>NA|TRBJ2-3|many|TRBV27
CASRSWFGGRTDTQYF
TGTGCCAGCAGGTCTTGGTTTGGGGGGCGCACAGATACGCAGTATTTT
>NA|TRBJ2-2|NA|TRBV24-1
CATSPYRAWDTGELFF
TGTGCCACCAGCCCGTACAGGGCCTGGGACACCGGGGAGCTGTTTTTT
>NA|TRBJ2-7|many|TRBV29-1
CSVEENGYEQYF
TGCAGCGTTGAAGAGAACGGCTACGAGCAGTACTTC
>NA|TRBJ1-1|many|TRBV10-3
CAISESLGASNTEAFF
TGTGCCATCAGTGAGTCATTGGGGGCCTCGAACACTGAAGCTTTCTTT
>NA|TRBJ2-1|NA|TRBV29-1
CSSRRPRENNEQFF
TGCAGCTCCCGACGACCGAGAGAGAACAATGAGCAGTTCTTC
>NA|TRBJ2-5|many|TRBV29-1
CSALDSSQETQYF
TGCAGCGCATTGGACAGCTCCCAAGAGACCCAGTACTTC
>NA|TRBJ1-5|few|TRBV28
CASLPGEGQPQHF
TGTGCCAGCCTTCCGGGGGAAGGCCAGCCCCAGCATTTT
>NA|TRBJ2-1|many|TRBV7-2
CASSLPRRLAGRGNEQFF
TGTGCCAGCAGCTTGCCCCGAAGGCTAGCAGGTAGGGGCAATGAGCAGTTCTTC
>NA|TRBJ2-5|many|TRBV7-8
CASSLKTYQETQYF
TGTGCCAGCAGCTTAAAGACGTACCAAGAGACCCAGTACTTC
>TRBD2|TRBJ2-3|NA|TRBV7-6
CASSSTGGVFFTDTQYF
TGTGCCAGCAGCTCAACGGGGGGGGTCTTCTTCACAGATACGCAGTATTTT
>TRBD1|TRBJ2-1|few|TRBV20-1
CSADRESSYNEQFF
TGCAGTGCTGACAGGGAAAGCTCCTACAATGAGCAGTTCTTC
>TRBD2|TRBJ2-1|many|TRBV5-1
CASMMASGRAAEQFF
TGCGCCAGCATGATGGCTAGCGGGAGGGCCGCTGAGCAGTTCTTC
>NA|TRBJ2-3|few|TRBV6-1
CASSEPISPVTDTQYF
TGTGCCAGCAGTGAACCGATAAGTCCCGTCACAGATACGCAGTATTTT
>TRBD2|TRBJ2-1|many|TRBV2
CASSLLAGGYNEQFF
TGTGCCAGCAGCCTACTAGCGGGAGGGTACAATGAGCAGTTCTTC
>NA|TRBJ2-2|NA|TRBV11-1
CASSGLAGELFF
TGTGCCAGCAGCGGGCTCGCCGGGGAGCTGTTTTTT
>TRBD1|TRBJ2-1|many|TRBV12-3/TRBV12-4
CASSSDRRNYNEQFF
TGTGCCAGCAGTTCGGACAGGCGCAACTACAATGAGCAGTTCTTC
>NA|TRBJ2-1|many|TRBV5-6
CASSLVSVNEQFF
TGTGCCAGCAGCTTGGTCAGCGTCAATGAGCAGTTCTTC
>NA|TRBJ2-3|many|TRBV29-1
CSVEQGPTDTQYF
TGCAGCGTTGAGCAGGGCCCCACAGATACGCAGTATTTT
>NA|TRBJ2-5|many|TRBV29-1
CSVRDTVLNQETQYF
TGCAGCGTTCGCGACACGGTCCTTAACCAAGAGACCCAGTACTTC
>NA|TRBJ1-5|many|TRBV2
CASSDRNSNQPQHF
TGTGCCAGCAGTGATCGAAATAGCAATCAGCCCCAGCATTTT
>TRBD1|TRBJ2-7|NA|TRBV28
CASSLPVPGQDYEQYF
TGTGCCAGCAGTCTCCCGGTCCCGGGACAGGACTACGAGCAGTACTTC
>TRBD1|TRBJ1-1|once|TRBV29-1
CSVDPGTGPSGVGFF
TGCAGCGTTGACCCAGGGACAGGACCCTCGGGTGTGGGATTCTTT
>TRBD1|TRBJ2-7|many|TRBV28
CASSSDRGRTF
TGTGCCAGCAGTTCCGACAGGGGGAGAACCTTC
>NA|TRBJ2-5|NA|TRBV5-1
CASSLAGTNQGTQYF
TGCGCCAGCAGCTTAGCAGGCACCAACCAAGGGACCCAGTACTTC
>NA|TRBJ1-5|NA|TRBV2
CATARGPGQPQHF
TGTGCCACCGCAAGGGGCCCTGGTCAGCCCCAGCATTTT
>NA|TRBJ2-3|few|TRBV5-1
CASSQRGIGTDTQYF
TGCGCCAGCAGCCAAAGGGGAATCGGCACAGATACGCAGTATTTT
>NA|TRBJ1-5|many|TRBV11-2
CASSPRPWDGKNQPQHF
TGTGCCAGCAGCCCACGCCCCTGGGACGGGAAAAATCAGCCCCAGCATTTT